This entry lists 5 T cell receptor beta chains sequenced from one sample in a study of graft-versus-host responses after intestinal transplantation. Profiled with immunoSEQ multiplex PCR; TCRdb holds only in-frame clones, not every one. The table records roughly 93,000 clones, 80% to 95% of them present only once. Their antigens are not known. The sample consisted of unstimulated CD8+ T cells sorted from spleen or lymph node cells, taken before transplant. These receptors were collected from a human donor who was the organ donor for an intestinal transplant.

V usage is TRBV13 and J usage is TRBJ2-5; D is perhaps TRBD2 (5 bases). V lost 3 bases to trimming and J lost 7 bases, with 15 bases between them. CDR1 is PRHDT and CDR2 is FYEKMQ in the germline V gene (reference sequence). The CDR3 has 14 amino acids. The CDR3 spells CASSLEDRRGTQYF. In DNA form, the CDR3 reads TGTGCCAGCAGCTTGGAGGACCGCCGGGGGACCCAGTACTTC.

The chain uses TRBV30 and TRBJ2-7, with D perhaps TRBD1 (5 bases). This CDR3 contains 12 residues. Germline V CDR1 and CDR2: GTSNPN, SVGIG (reference sequence). Deletions cut 1 base from V and 4 bases from J, with 8 bases between. CDR3 coding DNA: TGTGCCTGGAGTGCGACAGCGTACGAGCAGTACTTC. It encodes CAWSATAYEQYF.

This chain joins TRBV13 and TRBJ2-1; possibly TRBD1 for D (5 bases). CDR3 size: 13 residues. The germline V gene has CDR1 PRHDT and CDR2 FYEKMQ (reference sequence). Between the trimmed V and J ends, which lost 5 bases and 4 bases, there was a span of 9 bases. This CDR3 reads CASSVQGYNEQFF. The CDR3 region has the DNA TGTGCCAGCAGCGTCCAGGGATACAATGAGCAGTTCTTC.

The rearrangement joins TRBV4-3 to TRBJ2-1; D perhaps matches TRBD2 (6 bases). The CDR3 spans 14 residues. The germline V and J ends were trimmed by 1 base and 9 bases, with 13 bases remaining between them. Germline lookup yields CDR1 LGHNA and CDR2 YSLEER. The CDR3 nucleotides are TGCGCCAGCAGCCAAGCCCCTGGAGGGGCTGAGCAGTTCTTC. Protein product: CASSQAPGGAEQFF.

This rearrangement joins TRBV4-2 to TRBJ1-1, with TRBD1 matching over 7 bases. V lost 3 bases to trimming and J lost 5 bases; unmatched junction nucleotides: 6. Germline V gene data show CDR1 as LGHNA and CDR2 as YNFKEQ. This CDR3 is built from 14 residues. The CDR3 reads CASSQATGITEAFF. DNA for the CDR3: TGTGCCAGCAGCCAGGCGACAGGGATAACTGAAGCTTTCTTT.